What follows describes a single T cell receptor beta chain. Its antigen is currently unknown. The sample belongs to a study of T cell responses to AZD1222 COVID-19 vaccine. Study observations and caveats: The donor cohort was predominantly white British with a female majority, and clonal diversity may have been underestimated. Unmutated regions of variants are reportedly targeted by nearly half of spike-specific TCRs. Mapped onto spike, vaccine-associated CD4 TCRs spanned it and were dominant at 160-218 and 743-854.

The data were produced by immunoSEQ multiplex PCR, yet TCRdb's version contains in-frame clones alone and is incomplete. The profile shows approximately 100,000 clones, roughly nine tenths of them singletons. This CDR3 spans 15 amino acids. Germline lookup yields CDR1 SGHDT and CDR2 YYEEEE. Trimming pared 1 base from V and 1 base from J, leaving 11 bases between. V gene TRBV5-6 combines with J gene TRBJ2-5; D gene unclear. The starting material was peripheral blood, obtained on day 0 of AZD1222 vaccination. The TCR was taken from an adult in good health. In DNA, the CDR3 is TGTGCCAGCAGCTTGTATGGCGGACCCCAAGAGACCCAGTACTTC. This gives the protein CASSLYGGPQETQYF. The whole variable domain, filled in from reference TRBV5-6 and TRBJ2-5, reads DAGVTQSPTHLIKTRGQQVTLRCSPKSGHDTVSWYQQALGQGPQFIFQYYEEEERQRGNFPDRFSGHQFPNYSSELNVNALLLGDSALYLCASSLYGGPQETQYFGPGTRLLVL.